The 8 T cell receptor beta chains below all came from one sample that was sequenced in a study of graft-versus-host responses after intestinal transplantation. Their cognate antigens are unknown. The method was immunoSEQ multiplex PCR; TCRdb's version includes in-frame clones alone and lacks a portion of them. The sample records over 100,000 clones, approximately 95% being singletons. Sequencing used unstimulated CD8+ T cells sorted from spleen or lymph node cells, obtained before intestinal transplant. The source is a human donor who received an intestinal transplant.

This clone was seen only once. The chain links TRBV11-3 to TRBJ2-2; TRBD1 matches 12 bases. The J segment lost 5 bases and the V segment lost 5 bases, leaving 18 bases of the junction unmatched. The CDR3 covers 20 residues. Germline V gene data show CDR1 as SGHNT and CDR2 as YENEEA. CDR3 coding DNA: TGTGCCAGCAGCAGATCGGGGTCTTCGCCGGGACAGGGGGCAACCGGGGAGCTGTTTTTT. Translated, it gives CASSRSGSSPGQGATGELFF.

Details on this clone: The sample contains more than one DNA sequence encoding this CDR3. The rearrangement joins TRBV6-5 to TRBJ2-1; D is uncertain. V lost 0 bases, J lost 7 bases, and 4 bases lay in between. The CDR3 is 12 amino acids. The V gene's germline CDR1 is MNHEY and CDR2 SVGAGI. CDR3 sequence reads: CASSYSGNEQFF. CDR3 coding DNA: TGTGCCAGCAGTTACTCGGGGAATGAGCAGTTCTTC.

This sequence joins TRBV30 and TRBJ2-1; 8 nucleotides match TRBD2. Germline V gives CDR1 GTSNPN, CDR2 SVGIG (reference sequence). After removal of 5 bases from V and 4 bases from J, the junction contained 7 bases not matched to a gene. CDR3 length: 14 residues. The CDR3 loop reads CAWGLAATYNEQFF. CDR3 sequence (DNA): TGTGCCTGGGGACTAGCAGCCACTTACAATGAGCAGTTCTTC. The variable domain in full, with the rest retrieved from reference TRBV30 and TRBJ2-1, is SQTIHQWPATLVQPVGSPLSLECTVEGTSNPNLYWYRQAAGRGLQLLFYSVGIGQISSEVPQNLSASRPQDRQFILSSKKLLLSDSGFYLCAWGLAATYNEQFFGPGTRLTVL.

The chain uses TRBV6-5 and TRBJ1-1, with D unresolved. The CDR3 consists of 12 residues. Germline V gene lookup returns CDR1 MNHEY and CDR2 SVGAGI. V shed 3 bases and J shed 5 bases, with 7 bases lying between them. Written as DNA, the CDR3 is TGTGCCAGCAGTTATGCGGGGACTGAAGCTTTCTTT. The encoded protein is CASSYAGTEAFF.

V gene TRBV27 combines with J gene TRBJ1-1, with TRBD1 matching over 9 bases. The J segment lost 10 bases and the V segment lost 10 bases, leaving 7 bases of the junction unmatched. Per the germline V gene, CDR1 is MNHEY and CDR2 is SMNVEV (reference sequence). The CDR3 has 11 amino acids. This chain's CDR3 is CATRTGVGAFF. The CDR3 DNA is TGTGCCACCAGGACAGGGGTTGGAGCTTTCTTT.

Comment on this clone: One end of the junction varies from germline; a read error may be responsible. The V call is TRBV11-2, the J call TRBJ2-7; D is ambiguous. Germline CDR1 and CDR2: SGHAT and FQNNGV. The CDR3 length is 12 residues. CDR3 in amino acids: CASSLDRAQLDF. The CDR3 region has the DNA TGTGCCAGCAGCTTAGATCGAGCCCAGCTAGACTTC.

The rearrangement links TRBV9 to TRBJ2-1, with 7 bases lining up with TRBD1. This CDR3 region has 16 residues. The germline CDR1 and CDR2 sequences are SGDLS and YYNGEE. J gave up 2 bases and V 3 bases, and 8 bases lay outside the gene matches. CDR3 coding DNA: TGTGCCAGCAGCGCCGAACAGGGGATCGCCTACAATGAGCAGTTCTTC. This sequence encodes CASSAEQGIAYNEQFF.

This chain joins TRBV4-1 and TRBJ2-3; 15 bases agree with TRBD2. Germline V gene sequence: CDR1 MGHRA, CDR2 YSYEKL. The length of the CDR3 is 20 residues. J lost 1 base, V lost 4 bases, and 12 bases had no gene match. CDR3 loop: CASSLTPGLAGGKGTDTQYF. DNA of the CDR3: TGCGCCAGCAGCCTTACACCGGGACTAGCGGGAGGAAAGGGCACAGATACGCAGTATTTT.